The clone carrying this TCR beta chain was recorded only once. A far bigger clonotype differs at one base, so this is likely a read error. This entry comes from a study of low-dose radiotherapy and immunotherapy resistance in tumors. Study-level information: Per fraction, Cohort 2 was given 1 Gy every two weeks, accumulating a total of 13 Gy over 26 weeks. Every two weeks, cyclophosphamide 200 mg/m2 was infused one day before radiation plus immunotherapy.

Looked up from germline, CDR1 is MNHNY and CDR2 is SVGAGI (reference sequence). CDR3 length equals 18 residues. With TRAV- and TRBV-specific primers, first-strand cDNA was made, covering the alpha and beta chains. The authors ran 15 to 25 PCR cycles to amplify TCRs with a constant-region primer and V-primer adapter. The mRNA that was isolated underwent amplification by in vitro transcription. TCRdb re-derived calls from the reads in MiXCR, one entry per CDR3 protein. The sample shows 95,000 to 100,000 distinct CDR3 sequences, around 21% of them seen only once. The sample's time point: after trial treatment. The treatment: LDRT plus nivolumab, ipilimumab, low-dose cyclophosphamide and aspirin (RACIN trial). Each donor was administered nivolumab, ipilimumab, aspirin, low-dose cyclophosphamide and low-dose radiotherapy.

The chain recombines TRBV6-6 with TRBJ1-1; 7 bases fit TRBD1. This sequence originates from a male donor with prostate cancer. The sample consisted of PBMCs, taken after low-dose radiotherapy plus immunotherapy. This CDR3 reads CASSENLRLQGLNTETFF. In nucleotides, the CDR3 is TGTGCCAGCAGTGAAAATCTTCGGTTACAGGGGTTGAACACTGAAACTTTCTTT.